This T cell receptor beta chain derives from a study of cytomegalovirus exposure and HLA in healthy donors. Primers for the PCR totalled 60 Vbeta and 13 Jbeta. Original processing notes: Unique TCR beta chains totaled some 80 million in a later count, with roughly 10 million of them shared. Measured with immunoSEQ multiplex PCR; TCRdb has only the in-frame clones, and not every one. V and J calls and clone size are copied from that table; D and trimming were computed from the DNA. The sample holds roughly 98,000 clones; approximately 60% are singletons and the top ten take about 5.4%. CDR1 and CDR2 from the germline V gene are MDHEN and SYDVKM. The CDR3 has 15 amino acids. V gave up 4 bases and J gave up 1 base; unmatched junction bases: 5. On this clone itself: Its target is not known.

Study results and caveats: In a later analysis, productive TCRs from donors in an Asian-associated ancestry cluster reportedly carried fewer N-insertions than the cohort mean. A prior analysis recorded that most TCR beta V segments were productive about 87% or about 30% of the time.

The receptor's source is a woman aged 30 to 39 in good health and CMV-seropositive. Sequenced: PBMCs. J is TRBJ1-2 and V is TRBV28; 8 bases agree with TRBD1. In nucleotides, the CDR3 is TGTGCCAGCAGTTCGAGGACAGGGATTAACTATGGCTACACCTTC. It encodes CASSSRTGINYGYTF.